This T cell receptor beta chain was captured in a study of blood T cell repertoires in COVID-19. Study-level information: There were acute and convalescent COVID-19 samples, and they came from the United States, Italy and Spain.

Resolution of symptoms, clearance, or two negative PCRs was present in recovered Cohort 3 donors. As processed by the authors: Nucleated cell number was recorded as an estimate derived from reference gene primer amplification. Sequencing was performed with immunoSEQ multiplex PCR; in TCRdb, only in-frame clones are kept and a portion is missing. V and J calls and clone size come straight from that table; D and trimming were deduced from the DNA. The table lists some 170,000 clones, around 84% of them singletons. Germline CDR1 is LGHNA and CDR2 is YNFKEQ. CDR3 size: 13 residues. Trimming removed 7 bases at V and 1 base at J, with 10 bases between.

The V call is TRBV4-2, the J call TRBJ1-1; possible D gene TRBD1, 5 bases. The sample comprised PBMCs or T cells enriched from blood (not recorded which). This sequence was found in a man aged 50-59 years who had recovered from COVID-19. In DNA form, the CDR3 reads TGTGCCAGCACCCTGACAGAGAACACTGAAGCTTTCTTT. It yields the protein CASTLTENTEAFF.